The 10 T cell receptor beta chains reported below all come from one sample, sequenced in a study of patients and donors after allogeneic stem cell transplantation. Each CDR3 protein gets one entry after TCRdb re-called the RT-PCR reads with MiXCR. The sample carries about 160,000 distinct CDR3 sequences, 30% to 45% recorded once. Sequenced material: blood, either unsorted or a sorted T cell fraction (not recorded which). The receptors were sampled from a human donor who was either an allogeneic HSCT recipient or a stem cell or donor lymphocyte infusion donor (not recorded which). It is not recorded whose cells these are; they may come from a transplant donor.

V gene TRBV27 combines with J gene TRBJ1-5; tentative D call: TRBD1 (5 bases). Trimming removed 5 bases at V and 2 bases at J, with 13 bases between. Germline V lookup: CDR1 MNHEY, CDR2 SMNVEV (reference sequence). CDR3 length equals 15 residues. The CDR3 protein is CASSPGAGGNQPQHF. CDR3 DNA sequence: TGTGCCAGCAGTCCTGGGGCGGGGGGCAATCAGCCCCAGCATTTT.

The rearrangement joins TRBV7-2 to TRBJ1-6; 9 bases are shared with TRBD1. This CDR3 region has 17 residues. Germline values: CDR1 SGHTA, CDR2 FQGNSA. J was trimmed by 0 bases and V by 4 bases; bases with no gene match: 4. CDR3 in amino acids: CASSSTGGLSYNSPLHF. As DNA, the CDR3 is TGTGCCAGCAGCTCGACAGGGGGTCTCTCCTATAATTCACCCCTCCACTTT.

This clonotype was recorded a few times. CDR3 sequence reads: CASSYEIHQPQHF. The DNA of the CDR3 is TGTGCCAGCAGTTACGAAATCCATCAGCCCCAGCATTTT. The chain is built from TRBV6-2 or TRBV6-3 and TRBJ1-5; D is uncertain. V gave up 2 bases and J gave up 5 bases, with 7 bases separating them. The germline CDR1 and CDR2 sequences are MNHEY and SVGEGT. The CDR3 is 13 residues long.

J is TRBJ2-1 and V is TRBV7-2; D might be TRBD2 (7 bases). The germline gives CDR1 SGHTA, CDR2 FQGNSA. The CDR3 contains 16 residues. V shed 2 bases and J shed 7 bases, with 18 bases lying between them. The CDR3 DNA sequence: TGTGCCAGCAGCTTATGGGCGGGGGCCCAGATGAATGAGCAGTTCTTC. Translating it yields CASSLWAGAQMNEQFF.

J is TRBJ1-1 and V is TRBV7-8; TRBD1 aligns across 8 bases. The ends lost 5 bases at V and 0 bases at J; junction bases unmatched: 8. The CDR3 runs 16 residues. Looked up from germline, CDR1 is SGHVS and CDR2 is FQNEAQ. The CDR3, as DNA: TGTGCCAGCAGCGCCACCGACAGGGGCGTGAACACTGAAGCTTTCTTT. Protein product: CASSATDRGVNTEAFF. Drawing the rest from reference TRBV7-8 and TRBJ1-1, the complete variable domain is GAGVSQSPRYKVAKRGQDVALRCDPISGHVSLFWYQQALGQGPEFLTYFQNEAQLDKSGLPSDRFFAERPEGSVSTLKIQRTQQEDSAVYLCASSATDRGVNTEAFFGQGTRLTVV.

This clonotype was observed a handful of times. The genes are TRBV29-1 and TRBJ1-1; D is possibly TRBD1 (5 bases). The length of the CDR3 is 13 residues. Trimming stripped 4 bases from V and 4 bases from J, with 13 bases between. Germline V gene data show CDR1 as SQVTM and CDR2 as ANQGSEA. The CDR3 sequence is CSVVGRAVTEAFF. The CDR3 bases are TGCAGCGTTGTCGGCAGGGCTGTCACTGAAGCTTTCTTT.

This clonotype was observed a handful of times. The rearrangement joins TRBV6-2 or TRBV6-3 to TRBJ1-2; 7 positions agree with TRBD1. Germline V CDR1 and CDR2: MNHEY, SVGEGT. This CDR3 is built from 15 residues. Trimming cost V 4 bases and J 3 bases; bases outside gene matches: 8. The CDR3 is CASSWGQNSYYGYTF. The CDR3 DNA follows: TGTGCCAGCAGTTGGGGACAGAACTCTTACTATGGCTACACCTTC.

The rearrangement joins TRBV25-1 to TRBJ1-5; no clear D. The CDR3 consists of 14 residues. Germline CDR1 MGHDK, CDR2 SYGVNS. V was pared by 1 base and J by 7 bases, with 11 bases between. Here the CDR3 reads CASSELRETQPQHF. The CDR3 DNA sequence: TGTGCCAGCAGTGAATTGAGGGAAACACAGCCCCAGCATTTT.

The chain has TRBV12-3 or TRBV12-4 and TRBJ1-5, with 7 positions matching TRBD1. The V and J ends lost 5 bases and 6 bases, in that order; junction bases with no gene match: 10. The CDR3 runs 15 residues. Written as DNA, the CDR3 is TGTGCCAGCAGTCCCTCACAGGGGACCCTTCAGCCCCAGCATTTT. This encodes CASSPSQGTLQPQHF.

This clonotype was seen a single time. This sequence joins TRBV9 and TRBJ1-6; 9 bases align to TRBD1. Trimming took 2 bases from V and 9 from J; bases not matched to a gene: 6. Germline V CDR1 and CDR2: SGDLS, YYNGEE. There are 15 residues in the CDR3. CDR3 nucleotide sequence: TGTGCCAGCAGCGTCGGGACAGGGAGTCGTTCACCCCTCCACTTT. This translates into CASSVGTGSRSPLHF.